Listed below are T cell receptor beta chains from one sample, sequenced in a study of T cell repertoires in cytomegalovirus infection. Antigen specificity for these receptors is unknown. MiXCR, applied by TCRdb to the reads, yields one record per CDR3 protein. The table lists 600,000 to 700,000 distinct CDR3 sequences, around a third of them singletons. The sample in question was cultured PBMCs, obtained from culture after CMV antigen stimulation. All receptors derive from a human donor in good health (CMV status not recorded). Some clones in this sample may be carry-over from other donors' samples. Both conserved end residues are part of each CDR3. The D gene is left open where the match is weak. Where a row states a size, it is once, few, many or the class of an expanded clone; other rows omit it.

d_call clone_size j_call v_call cdr3_aa cdr3_nt
NA NA TRBJ2-1 TRBV6-1 CASSGEQGFNEQFF TGTGCCAGCAGTGGCGAACAGGGTTTCAATGAGCAGTTCTTC
TRBD1 once TRBJ2-3 TRBV5-1 CASSLTGEDTQYF TGCGCCAGCAGCTTGACAGGGGAAGATACGCAGTATTTT
NA few TRBJ2-7 TRBV11-3 CASSGPPTYEQYF TGTGCCAGCAGCGGACCACCCACCTACGAGCAGTACTTC
NA NA TRBJ2-3 TRBV4-1 CASSQGTLVAAGTDTQYF TGCGCCAGCAGCCAGGGGACGTTGGTAGCGGCCGGCACAGATACGCAGTATTTT
TRBD2 NA TRBJ2-5 TRBV5-1 CASTSSGTGETQYF TGCGCCAGCACGTCTAGCGGGACCGGAGAGACCCAGTACTTC
TRBD1 many TRBJ1-1 TRBV7-8 CASSSETGWNTEAFF TGTGCCAGCAGCTCCGAGACAGGGTGGAACACTGAAGCTTTCTTT
TRBD2 NA TRBJ2-2 TRBV6-6 CASSPRLAGTGELFF TGTGCCAGCAGCCCCCGACTAGCGGGGACCGGGGAGCTGTTTTTT
TRBD2 few TRBJ2-5 TRBV7-9 CATTAGDYIETQYF TGTGCCACTACAGCGGGAGACTATATAGAGACCCAGTACTTC
NA NA TRBJ1-5 TRBV19 CASIPRGPNQPQHF TGTGCCAGTATCCCCCGGGGGCCGAATCAGCCCCAGCATTTT
NA NA TRBJ1-1 TRBV27 CASRPGQVNTEAFF TGTGCCAGCAGGCCGGGACAAGTGAACACTGAAGCTTTCTTT
NA few TRBJ2-1 TRBV19 CASSKVSHNEQFF TGTGCCAGTAGTAAGGTTAGCCACAATGAGCAGTTCTTC
NA few TRBJ2-1 TRBV5-4 CASSQRPGGLSHNEQFF TGTGCCAGCAGCCAACGACCCGGGGGTTTGAGCCACAATGAGCAGTTCTTC
TRBD2 NA TRBJ2-1 TRBV6-2/TRBV6-3 CASSPESGGTGEQFF TGTGCCAGCAGTCCTGAGTCGGGAGGGACCGGAGAGCAGTTCTTC
TRBD2 NA TRBJ2-3 TRBV11-2 CASNSRGVAGEDTQYF TGTGCCAGCAACTCAAGGGGGGTAGCGGGAGAGGATACGCAGTATTTT
NA NA TRBJ2-7 TRBV5-4 CASSFGGATGEQYF TGTGCCAGCAGCTTTGGGGGGGCCACCGGGGAGCAGTACTTC
NA NA TRBJ2-7 TRBV6-1 CASSAGLTYYEQYF TGTGCCAGCAGTGCGGGACTGACCTACTACGAGCAGTACTTC
NA NA TRBJ2-7 TRBV6-2/TRBV6-3 CASSYASYEQYF TGTGCCAGCAGTTACGCGAGCTACGAGCAGTACTTC
TRBD1 NA TRBJ1-5 TRBV6-1 CASSDRTGQYSNQPQHF TGTGCCAGCAGTGATAGGACAGGGCAATATAGCAATCAGCCCCAGCATTTT
NA NA TRBJ1-2 TRBV25-1 CASSPQGPLNYGYTF TGTGCCAGCAGCCCCCAAGGTCCCCTTAACTATGGCTACACCTTC
TRBD1 few TRBJ2-7 TRBV12-3/TRBV12-4 CASSPDRGSVYEQYF TGTGCCAGCAGTCCAGACAGGGGATCTGTCTACGAGCAGTACTTC
NA few TRBJ2-7 TRBV5-6 CASSFDDRYEQYF TGTGCCAGCAGCTTTGACGACCGCTACGAGCAGTACTTC
NA NA TRBJ2-2 TRBV7-6 CASRRGSQTGELFF TGTGCCTCAAGAAGGGGGAGTCAGACCGGGGAGCTGTTTTTT
NA NA TRBJ2-7 TRBV7-2 CASRQLRGSYEQYF TGTGCCAGCAGACAACTGCGAGGGTCCTACGAGCAGTACTTC
NA once TRBJ2-5 TRBV20-1 CSARSVGAGETQYF TGCAGTGCTAGATCGGTGGGAGCTGGAGAGACCCAGTACTTC
NA few TRBJ2-5 TRBV20-1 CSAYGGPTKGETQYF TGCAGTGCCTATGGAGGGCCGACCAAAGGAGAGACCCAGTACTTC
NA NA TRBJ1-5 TRBV19 CASSQRLGISNQPQHF TGTGCCAGTAGTCAAAGGTTGGGGATCAGCAATCAGCCCCAGCATTTT
NA once TRBJ1-4 TRBV20-1 CSARWGGEKLFF TGCAGTGCTAGATGGGGAGGCGAAAAACTGTTTTTT
NA NA TRBJ1-1 TRBV5-1 CATKTGPDAEAFF TGCGCCACCAAGACAGGACCAGACGCTGAAGCTTTCTTT